The text below deals with one TCR beta chain. This CDR3 region has 20 residues. The germline CDR1 and CDR2 sequences are LGHNA and YNFKEQ. V dropped 1 base and J dropped 7; count of bases not matched to a gene: 23. Here immunoSEQ multiplex PCR was the method, and the copy in TCRdb shows in-frame clones only, minus some. The sample has 96,000 or so clones, roughly 80% seen once. This sample is part of a study of OX40 agonist ivuxolimab in advanced cancers. The sequenced sample was CD4+ or CD8+ T cells sorted from blood, obtained in a trial of the OX40 agonist ivuxolimab. The chain couples TRBV4-2 to TRBJ2-7, with 9 positions matching TRBD2. This sequence was found in an adult with an advanced solid tumor such as melanoma, head and neck, liver or kidney cancer. The DNA of the CDR3 is TGTGCCAGCAGCCAAGGATGGGGTTTAAGGACTAGCGTTTCAGCGGGGGAGCAGTACTTC. Amino acid sequence: CASSQGWGLRTSVSAGEQYF.